A single sample gave rise to the 10 T cell receptor beta chains below, sequenced in a study of human T cells and chemical hapten exposure. From the 5' RACE reads, TCRdb called clonotypes with MiXCR, one entry per CDR3 protein. The profile shows around 140,000 distinct CDR3 sequences, over 3.5% of them singletons. Unfractionated whole blood was the source of the extracted total RNA. The source is a female donor in good health.

This clonotype appeared many times. This chain links TRBV7-9 with TRBJ2-3; a possible D gene is TRBD2 (7 bases). The germline gives CDR1 SEHNR, CDR2 FQNEAQ (reference sequence). CDR3 length equals 14 residues. Deletions cut 6 bases from V and 8 bases from J, with 18 bases between. DNA of the CDR3: TGTGCCAGCAGACAAATACGGGGGGCCGGTACGCAGTATTTT. Amino acid sequence: CASRQIRGAGTQYF.

This clonotype was seen ten or more times. The gene calls are TRBV9 and TRBJ2-1, with D possibly being TRBD2 (6 bases). V lost 6 bases to trimming and J lost 7 bases, with 14 bases between them. The germline V gene encodes CDR1 SGDLS and CDR2 YYNGEE. The CDR3 totals 13 residues. The CDR3 DNA reads as TGTGCCAGCAATCAAGCACGGGAGAATGAGCAGTTCTTC. Translated: CASNQARENEQFF.

Concerning this clonotype itself: A much larger clone is a single base away; this may be a read error. The chain couples TRBV25-1 to TRBJ2-2; D unclear. This CDR3 contains 12 residues. V lost 8 bases, J lost 10 bases, and 14 bases lay in between. Germline V gene data show CDR1 as MGHDK and CDR2 as SYGVNS. CDR3 DNA sequence: TGTGCCAGCGGTGGGTGCGTTGAGGAGCTGTTTTTT. This encodes CASGGCVEELFF.

This clonotype was seen at least ten times. The chain combines TRBV9 with TRBJ1-2; D is possibly TRBD1 (5 bases). Germline CDR1 reads SGDLS; CDR2 reads YYNGEE. The V and J ends lost 0 bases and 1 base respectively, with 10 bases between them. CDR3 length: 15 amino acids. CDR3 protein: CASSVGWGSNYGYTF. The CDR3 region has the DNA TGTGCCAGCAGCGTAGGATGGGGGAGTAACTATGGCTACACCTTC.

This chain uses TRBV6-2 or TRBV6-3 with TRBJ1-1, with D possibly matching TRBD1 (6 bases). The CDR3 is 14 residues long. V shed 0 bases and J shed 5 bases, with 10 bases lying between them. CDR1 and CDR2 (germline): MNHEY, SVGEGT. CDR3 sequence reads: CASSYSGGGTEAFF. The CDR3 region has the DNA TGTGCCAGCAGTTACTCGGGAGGGGGTACTGAAGCTTTCTTT.

This clonotype was seen ten or more times. This rearrangement joins TRBV16 to TRBJ1-5; a possible D gene is TRBD1 (5 bases). This CDR3 contains 14 residues. Trimming took off 6 bases at V and 0 bases at J, with 9 bases between the two ends. Germline V gene data show CDR1 as KGHSY and CDR2 as FQNENV. The CDR3 loop reads CASRQEYSNQPQHF. The CDR3, as DNA: TGTGCCAGCAGACAGGAGTATAGCAATCAGCCCCAGCATTTT.

This clonotype was detected ten times or more. CDR3 region: CASSLTGTGAEAFF. Here the CDR3 DNA reads TGTGCCAGCAGCCTTACCGGGACAGGGGCTGAAGCTTTCTTT. The V call is TRBV4-2, the J call TRBJ1-1, with TRBD1 matching over 10 bases. With 4 bases clipped from V and 6 bases from J, the junction kept 5 bases outside the gene matches. The length of the CDR3 is 14 residues. Germline CDR1 and CDR2: LGHNA and YNFKEQ.

Details on this clonotype: A much larger clone is a single base away; this may be a read error. The genes are TRBV5-6 and TRBJ1-2; a weak D match, TRBD1 (5 bases). V was trimmed by 0 bases and J by 6 bases, leaving 9 bases between them. Per germline, CDR1 SGHDT and CDR2 YYEEEE. The CDR3 runs to 13 residues. CDR3 in DNA: TGTGCCAGCAGCTTGGTAGGGACCGATGGCTACACCTTC. This gives the protein CASSLVGTDGYTF.

The chain employs TRBV12-3 or TRBV12-4 and TRBJ2-3; no firm D call. CDR3 length: 12 residues. V was pared by 3 bases and J by 6 bases, with 7 bases between. The CDR3 spells CASSFGMDTQYF. The DNA of the CDR3 is TGTGCCAGCAGTTTCGGCATGGATACGCAGTATTTT.

This clonotype was counted ten times or more. J is TRBJ2-2 and V is TRBV2; D is unclear. This CDR3 is built from 12 residues. Trimming shortened V by 6 bases and J by 5 bases, and 7 bases separated the two germline ends. Germline CDR1 is SNHLY and CDR2 is FYNNEI. Here the CDR3 reads CASSGYTGELFF. The CDR3 nucleotides read TGTGCCAGCAGCGGATATACCGGGGAGCTGTTTTTT.